The clone carrying this T cell receptor beta chain occurred many times. The junction departs from germline at one end; a sequencing error may be responsible. The sample is drawn from a study of early T cells in non-severe SARS-CoV-2 infection. Background on the study: Unsorted whole-blood RNA was sequenced in bulk, leaving chains unpaired.

CDR3 length equals 10 residues. Researchers attached unique molecular identifiers to individual cDNA molecules. One entry per CDR3 protein results from TCRdb running MiXCR on the 5' RACE reads. The sample holds tens of thousands of distinct CDR3 sequences, 4% to 5.5% seen once. J is TRBJ1-1 and V is TRBV12-3 or TRBV12-4, with D hard to call. This clonotype was obtained from an adult who was a healthcare worker with PCR-confirmed SARS-CoV-2 infection or an uninfected control (not recorded which). The sample comprised whole blood. The CDR3 bases are TGTGCCAGCAGTTGGGAATCCCTACACTTT. Residues: CASSWESLHF.